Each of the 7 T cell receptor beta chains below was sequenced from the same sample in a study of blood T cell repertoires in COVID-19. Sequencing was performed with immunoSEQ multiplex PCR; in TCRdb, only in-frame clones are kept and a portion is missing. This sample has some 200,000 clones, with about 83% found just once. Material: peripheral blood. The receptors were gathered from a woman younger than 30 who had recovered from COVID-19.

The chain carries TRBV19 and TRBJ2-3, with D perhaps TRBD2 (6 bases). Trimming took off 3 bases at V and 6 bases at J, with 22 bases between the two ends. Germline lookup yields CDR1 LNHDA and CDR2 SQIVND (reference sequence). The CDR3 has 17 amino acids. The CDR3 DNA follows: TGTGCCAGTAGTATGGGTTTGGTAGCGGCAACTCTGGATACGCAGTATTTT. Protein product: CASSMGLVAATLDTQYF.

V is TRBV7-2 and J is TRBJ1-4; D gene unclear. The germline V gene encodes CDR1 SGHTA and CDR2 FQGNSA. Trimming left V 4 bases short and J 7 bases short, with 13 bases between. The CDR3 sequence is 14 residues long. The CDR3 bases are TGTGCCAGCAGCTCTGGCGGAGGGAGTGAAAAACTGTTTTTT. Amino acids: CASSSGGGSEKLFF.

The CDR3 DNA reads as TGTGCCAGCAGCTTGTACTGGAACAGGGCCCTAAACTACGAGCAGTACGTC. Translated: CASSLYWNRALNYEQYV. The rearrangement links TRBV5-6 to TRBJ2-7, with D maybe TRBD1 (6 bases). Deletions cut 1 base from V and 3 bases from J, with 20 bases between. CDR1 and CDR2 from the germline V gene are SGHDT and YYEEEE. The CDR3 sequence is 17 residues long.

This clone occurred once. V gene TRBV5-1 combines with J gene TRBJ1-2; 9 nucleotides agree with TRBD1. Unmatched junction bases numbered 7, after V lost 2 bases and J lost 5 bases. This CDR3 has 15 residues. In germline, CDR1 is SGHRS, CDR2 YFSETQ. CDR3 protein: CASSFSGTGLYGYTF. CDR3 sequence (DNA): TGCGCCAGCAGCTTCAGCGGGACAGGGCTTTATGGCTACACCTTC.

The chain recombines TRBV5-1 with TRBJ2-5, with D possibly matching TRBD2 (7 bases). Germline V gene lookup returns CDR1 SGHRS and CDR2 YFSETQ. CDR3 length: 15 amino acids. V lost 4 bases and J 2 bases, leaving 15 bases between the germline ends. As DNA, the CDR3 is TGCGCCAGCAGCGAGTTCGGGGGGCAACAAGAGACCCAGTACTTC. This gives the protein CASSEFGGQQETQYF.

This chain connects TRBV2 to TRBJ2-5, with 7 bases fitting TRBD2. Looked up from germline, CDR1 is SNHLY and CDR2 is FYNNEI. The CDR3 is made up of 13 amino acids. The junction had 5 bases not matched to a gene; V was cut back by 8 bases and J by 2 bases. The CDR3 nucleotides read TGTGCCAGCCTGGGAGGGTCACAAGAGACCCAGTACTTC. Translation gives CASLGGSQETQYF.

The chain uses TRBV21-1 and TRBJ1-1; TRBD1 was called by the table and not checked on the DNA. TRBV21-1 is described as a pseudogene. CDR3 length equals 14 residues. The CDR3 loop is CASSTQQGNTEAFF. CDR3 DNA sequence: TGTGCCAGCAGCACTCAACAGGGAAACACTGAAGCTTTCTTT.